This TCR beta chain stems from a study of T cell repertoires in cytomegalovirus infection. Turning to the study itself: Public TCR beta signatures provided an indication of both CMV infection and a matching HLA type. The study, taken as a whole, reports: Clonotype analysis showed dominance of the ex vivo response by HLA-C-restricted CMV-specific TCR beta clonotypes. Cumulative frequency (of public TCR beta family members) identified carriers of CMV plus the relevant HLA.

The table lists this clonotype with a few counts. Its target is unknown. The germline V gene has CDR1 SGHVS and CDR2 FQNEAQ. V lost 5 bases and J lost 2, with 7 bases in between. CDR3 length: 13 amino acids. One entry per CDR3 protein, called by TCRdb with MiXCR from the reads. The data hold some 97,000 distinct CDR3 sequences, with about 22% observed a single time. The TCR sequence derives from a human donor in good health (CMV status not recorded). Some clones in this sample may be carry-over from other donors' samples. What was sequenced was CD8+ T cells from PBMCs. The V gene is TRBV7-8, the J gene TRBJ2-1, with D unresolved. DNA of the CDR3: TGTGCCAGCAGCCCTCTGCCCTACAATGAGCAGTTCTTC. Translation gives CASSPLPYNEQFF. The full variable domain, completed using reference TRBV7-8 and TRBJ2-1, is GAGVSQSPRYKVAKRGQDVALRCDPISGHVSLFWYQQALGQGPEFLTYFQNEAQLDKSGLPSDRFFAERPEGSVSTLKIQRTQQEDSAVYLCASSPLPYNEQFFGPGTRLTVL.